Described below is a single T cell receptor delta chain sequence and its context. Its cognate antigen is unknown. TCRdb attributes to this sequence the protein of a much larger clone, which differs from the DNA translation at residue 10; a read error is likely, and the protein displayed is translated from the DNA. This entry is derived from a study of γδ T cells in repeated Plasmodium falciparum infection. Study-wide results and caveats: Waves of new clonotype selection appeared after repeated controlled infections in Vdelta2-negative, largely Vdelta1+, gammadelta T cells.

Bulk repertoires came from Vgamma9/Vdelta2+ or Vdelta2-negative gammadelta T cells flow-sorted from PBMC. TCRdb reapplied CATT to the multiplex PCR reads. This table holds 93,000 or so delta-chain clones, 0.75% to 1% found once. After removal of 2 bases from V and 0 bases from J, the junction contained 18 bases not matched to a gene. Germline lookup yields CDR1 TSWWSYY and CDR2 QGS. CDR3 length: 20 amino acids. The rearrangement uses TRDV1 and TRDJ1, with 7 bases lining up with TRDD3. No J gene is reported in TCRdb; it was inferred here by comparing the DNA with germline. Source material: gamma-delta T cells from blood. This clonotype was sampled from a pool of human donors (malaria-infected and uninfected, not separated). The CDR3 nucleotides read TGTGCTCTTGGGGAATTGGTCTGGGGGGTACTCCTCCCTAACACCGATAAACTCATCTTT. The encoded protein is CALGELVWGVLLPNTDKLIF.